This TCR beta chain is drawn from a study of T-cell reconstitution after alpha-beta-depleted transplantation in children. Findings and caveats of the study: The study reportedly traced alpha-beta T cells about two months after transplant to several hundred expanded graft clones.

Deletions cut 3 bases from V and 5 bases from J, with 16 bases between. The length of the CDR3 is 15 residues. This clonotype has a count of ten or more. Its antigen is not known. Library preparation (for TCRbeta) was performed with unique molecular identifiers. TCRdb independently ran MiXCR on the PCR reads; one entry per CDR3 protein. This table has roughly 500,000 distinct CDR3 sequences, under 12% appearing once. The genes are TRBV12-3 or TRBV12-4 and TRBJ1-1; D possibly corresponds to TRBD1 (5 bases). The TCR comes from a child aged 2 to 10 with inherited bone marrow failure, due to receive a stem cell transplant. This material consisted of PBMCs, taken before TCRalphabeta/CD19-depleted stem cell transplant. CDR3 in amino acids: CASSLLAGGGTEAFF. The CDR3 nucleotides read TGTGCCAGCAGTTTGTTGGCTGGGGGTGGGACTGAAGCTTTCTTT.